The next 16 T cell receptor beta chains were all read from a single sample in a study of T cells in Graves' hyperthyroidism and ophthalmopathy. There were TCR beta CDR3 regions amplified from RNA transcripts. A set of HTBI primers served as the primers for a first-round RT-PCR of the TCR CDR3. Using its own MiXCR run on the multiplex PCR reads, TCRdb lists one record per CDR3 protein. The sample has about 600,000 distinct CDR3 sequences; around 16% are singletons. The sequencing input was blood. These receptors were taken from a woman in her thirties or forties with Graves' ophthalmopathy.

This clonotype showed up just a few times. The gene calls are TRBV19 and TRBJ1-5, with TRBD1 as a possible D gene (6 bases). CDR1 and CDR2 (germline): LNHDA, SQIVND (reference sequence). This CDR3 has 14 amino acids. The germline V and J ends were trimmed by 3 bases and 5 bases, with 11 bases remaining between them. The CDR3 nucleotides are TGTGCCAGTAGTATCGGGGGGGCTGATCAGCCCCAGCATTTT. This gives the protein CASSIGGADQPQHF.

V usage is TRBV6-2 or TRBV6-3 and J usage is TRBJ2-3; tentative D call: TRBD2 (6 bases). Germline V gene lookup returns CDR1 MNHEY and CDR2 SVGEGT. The CDR3 runs 14 residues. The ends were cut back, 4 bases at V and 5 bases at J, with 13 bases in the middle. The CDR3 protein is CASSSARGGDTQYF. CDR3 nucleotides: TGTGCCAGCAGTTCTGCCCGGGGAGGAGATACGCAGTATTTT.

This clonotype showed up many times. The rearrangement joins TRBV3-1 to TRBJ2-1; unclear D gene. The CDR3 is made up of 12 amino acids. In germline, CDR1 is LGHDT, CDR2 YNNKEL (reference sequence). V was clipped by 2 bases and J by 5 bases, with 4 bases between them. The CDR3 DNA sequence: TGTGCCAGCAGCCAATCGCACAATGAGCAGTTCTTC. Its translation: CASSQSHNEQFF.

This clonotype has only a few counts. The V call is TRBV15, the J call TRBJ2-5; TRBD1 is a possible D gene (5 bases). Germline CDR1 LNHNV, CDR2 YYDKDF (reference sequence). V lost 0 bases and J 4 bases, leaving 12 bases between the germline ends. The CDR3 sequence is 15 residues long. CDR3 residues: CATSRDLPQGETQYF. The CDR3 DNA reads as TGTGCCACCAGCAGAGATCTTCCGCAGGGAGAGACCCAGTACTTC.

This clonotype appeared many times. The chain uses TRBV11-2 and TRBJ2-3, with D possibly TRBD1 on 6 matching bases. The V gene lost 5 bases and the J gene lost 0 bases, with 12 bases spanning the gap. The CDR3 spans 15 residues. Germline assignment: CDR1 SGHAT and CDR2 FQNNGV. CDR3 sequence reads: CASSLDRLSTDTQYF. The CDR3 DNA is TGTGCCAGCAGCCTCGACAGGCTTAGCACAGATACGCAGTATTTT.

A note on this clonotype: This could be a read error, since a much larger clone is one nucleotide away. CDR3 in amino acids: CASSLRDGPRNTEACF. Written as DNA, the CDR3 is TGTGCCAGCAGTCTACGGGACGGCCCACGGAACACTGAAGCTTGCTTT. The chain joins TRBV12-3 or TRBV12-4 to TRBJ1-1; D possibly corresponds to TRBD1 (5 bases). The CDR3 is 16 amino acids.

The rearrangement uses TRBV27 and TRBJ1-4; no clear D gene. Germline CDR1 is MNHEY and CDR2 is SMNVEV (reference sequence). V lost 4 bases, J lost 0 bases, and 15 bases lay in between. The CDR3 consists of 17 residues. The CDR3 DNA follows: TGTGCCAGCAGTTCCAGTAGACGTCCTGCAACTAATGAAAAACTGTTTTTT. Protein sequence: CASSSSRRPATNEKLFF.

About this clonotype itself: This could be a read error, since a much larger clone is one nucleotide away. The chain joins TRBV5-1 to TRBJ2-5, with a weak D call TRBD1 (5 bases). Germline V gene sequence: CDR1 SGHRS, CDR2 YFSETQ. Trimming stripped 0 bases from V and 1 base from J, with 7 bases between. The CDR3 length is 14 residues. CDR3 sequence (DNA): TGCGCCAGCAGCTTGGGACAGCTCCAAGAGACCCAGTACTTC. Translated, it gives CASSLGQLQETQYF.

There are many counts of this clonotype. The genes are TRBV11-2 and TRBJ1-6; D ambiguous. V was shortened by 1 base and J by 0 bases, with 10 bases between the two germline ends. CDR1 SGHAT and CDR2 FQNNGV come from the germline V gene. The CDR3 runs 17 residues. The CDR3 spells CASSLGEVGSYNSPLHF. The CDR3 nucleotides read TGTGCCAGCAGCTTAGGAGAGGTGGGCTCCTATAATTCACCCCTCCACTTT.

This clonotype was picked up many times. The chain links TRBV30 to TRBJ2-2, with D uncertain. V was clipped by 0 bases and J by 1 base, with 6 bases between them. Germline loops: CDR1 GTSNPN, CDR2 SVGIG (reference sequence). The CDR3 consists of 14 residues. CDR3 coding DNA: TGTGCCTGGAGTGTACTTCGGAACACCGGGGAGCTGTTTTTT. Its protein is CAWSVLRNTGELFF. Variable domain in full (rest from reference TRBV30 and TRBJ2-2): SQTIHQWPATLVQPVGSPLSLECTVEGTSNPNLYWYRQAAGRGLQLLFYSVGIGQISSEVPQNLSASRPQDRQFILSSKKLLLSDSGFYLCAWSVLRNTGELFFGEGSRLTVL.

The chain is built from TRBV29-1 and TRBJ1-3; 9 bases align to TRBD1. The CDR3 consists of 15 residues. Unmatched junction bases numbered 9, after V lost 6 bases and J lost 3 bases. Germline V gene sequence: CDR1 SQVTM, CDR2 ANQGSEA. The CDR3 sequence is CSVAGGQGFGNTIYF. In nucleotides, the CDR3 is TGCAGCGTCGCCGGGGGACAGGGTTTTGGAAACACCATATATTTT.

The chain joins TRBV19 to TRBJ2-4; possibly TRBD1 for D (6 bases). The CDR3 has 16 amino acids. Per the germline V gene, CDR1 is LNHDA and CDR2 is SQIVND (reference sequence). The V end was cut by 0 bases, the J end by 2 bases, with 11 bases between. CDR3 sequence (DNA): TGTGCCAGTAGTATAGAGCACACAGGGACCAAAAACATTCAGTACTTC. It specifies CASSIEHTGTKNIQYF.

This clonotype was seen repeatedly, ten times or more. The V call is TRBV30, the J call TRBJ1-4; maybe TRBD1 (6 bases). Trimming took off 6 bases at V and 8 bases at J, with 16 bases between the two ends. CDR1 is GTSNPN and CDR2 is SVGIG in the germline V gene (reference sequence). The CDR3 runs to 13 residues. The CDR3 region has the DNA TGTGCCTGCCTCGGGGGCTGGGGGGAAAAACTGTTTTTT. It specifies CACLGGWGEKLFF.

This clonotype occurred many times. The chain carries TRBV3-1 and TRBJ1-3, with D possibly being TRBD1 (5 bases). The V gene's germline CDR1 is LGHDT and CDR2 YNNKEL (reference sequence). The CDR3 spans 16 residues. Trimming cost V 3 bases and J 0 bases, with 12 bases left between them. The CDR3 nucleotides are TGTGCCAGCAGCCAGGGGACCGTCGACTCTGGAAACACCATATATTTT. Protein: CASSQGTVDSGNTIYF.

In this sample, this clonotype turned up a few times. The chain combines TRBV7-9 with TRBJ1-1, with D hard to call. V lost 1 base to trimming and J lost 5 bases, with 11 bases between them. The germline CDR1 and CDR2 sequences are SEHNR and FQNEAQ (reference sequence). The CDR3 is made up of 14 amino acids. The CDR3 protein is CASSLDFGKTEAFF. For the CDR3, the DNA is TGTGCCAGCAGCTTAGATTTCGGTAAAACTGAAGCTTTCTTT.

This chain connects TRBV28 to TRBJ2-1, with 7 bases matching TRBD1. The germline CDR1 and CDR2 sequences are MDHEN and SYDVKM. The junction had 11 bases not matched to a gene; V was cut back by 6 bases and J by 6 bases. The CDR3 consists of 15 residues. CDR3 sequence: CASSAGTVYTNEQFF. The CDR3 DNA reads TGTGCCAGCAGCGCTGGGACAGTCTACACCAATGAGCAGTTCTTC.